The next 30 T cell receptor beta chains were all read from a single sample in a study of Ad26.COV2.S vaccination and SARS-CoV-2 variants (dated by TCRdb to the early 2020s). Library preparation used the immunoSEQ multiplex PCR assay. TCRdb carries this immuneACCESS record with in-frame sequences only. Its versions omit some clonotypes, under half of them owing to an unresolved V gene in the studies checked, with the rest unexplained. This sample holds 350,000 to 400,000 clones; around 85% were observed only once. The leading ten clones occupy roughly 3.2% of the sample. What this sample's treatment or condition label stands for: 15 to 20 received Ad26.COV2.S at low or high dose, single or two shots; 5 received placebo; per-sample allocation not given. Repertoires of vaccine and placebo recipients were sequenced from samples collected on day 63 after the first injection. The sequencing here drew on peripheral blood, taken in a trial of Ad26.COV2.S vaccine versus placebo. These receptors were collected from a person aged 18-60 years who received the Ad26.COV2.S COVID-19 vaccine or a placebo.

The chain links TRBV14 to TRBJ1-2; no definite D call. The CDR3 loop spans 15 amino acids. In germline, CDR1 is SGHDN, CDR2 FVKESK. V was trimmed by 4 bases and J by 4 bases, leaving 16 bases between them. CDR3 sequence (DNA): TGTGCCAGCAGCCCCGGACCCTTAGAAGGCTATGGCTACACCTTC. Encoded protein: CASSPGPLEGYGYTF.

This clone was counted only a few times. The genes are TRBV7-2 and TRBJ2-6; 7 bases are a match to TRBD1. Trimming took 5 bases from V and 3 from J; bases not matched to a gene: 7. There are 16 residues in the CDR3. CDR1 SGHTA and CDR2 FQGNSA come from the germline V gene. The CDR3 DNA follows: TGTGCCAGCAGCCCGACAGGGTTAGGTGGGGCCAACGTCCTGACTTTC. It is translated as CASSPTGLGGANVLTF.

Turning to this clone: At the DNA level, this CDR3 is encoded by other sequences in the same sample as well. This chain uses TRBV7-6 with TRBJ1-5; D unresolved. CDR3 length: 13 residues. CDR1 is SGHVS and CDR2 is FNYEAQ in the germline V gene. Trimming took 3 bases from V and 0 from J, leaving 3 bases between them. CDR3 coding DNA: TGTGCCAGCAGCTTCGGTAGCAATCAGCCCCAGCATTTT. It encodes CASSFGSNQPQHF.

The V and J genes are TRBV7-8 and TRBJ2-5; 10 nucleotides line up with TRBD1. CDR3 size: 15 residues. V dropped 2 bases and J dropped 3; count of bases not matched to a gene: 3. Germline values: CDR1 SGHVS, CDR2 FQNEAQ. The CDR3 reads CASSLSGTGEETQYF. CDR3 in DNA: TGTGCCAGCAGCTTATCGGGGACAGGGGAAGAGACCCAGTACTTC.

V gene TRBV3-1 (or the pseudogene TRBV3-2) combines with J gene TRBJ2-1; 7 positions agree with TRBD1. The CDR3 is 17 amino acids. V trimming: 3 bases; J trimming: 9 bases; junction bases outside the gene matches: 17. Germline CDR1 LGHDT, CDR2 YNNKEL (reference sequence). Here the CDR3 DNA reads TGTGCCAGCAGCCAGGGAAGGACAGGTTGGGTACAATTTGAGCAGTTCTTC. Protein: CASSQGRTGWVQFEQFF.

The CDR3 nucleotides are TGTGCCAGCAGTTACCCCCTGGACAGGGGTTATAGCAATCAGCCCCAGCATTTT. Protein product: CASSYPLDRGYSNQPQHF. The chain has TRBV6-2 or TRBV6-3 and TRBJ1-5, with 9 bases identical to TRBD1. V shed 2 bases and J 0 bases; nucleotides not matched to a gene: 8. The CDR3 is made up of 18 amino acids. The germline V gene has CDR1 MNHEY and CDR2 SVGEGT.

Notes on this clone: Other DNA sequences from this sample encode an identical CDR3 as well. The chain has TRBV11-3 and TRBJ1-1; D gene uncertain. V was cut by 6 bases and J by 1 base, with 9 bases left in between. The CDR3 sequence is 13 residues long. The germline V gene encodes CDR1 SGHNT and CDR2 YENEEA. The CDR3 loop reads CASSRGGNTEAFF. The DNA of the CDR3 is TGTGCCAGCAGTCGAGGAGGGAACACTGAAGCTTTCTTT.

The chain carries TRBV2 and TRBJ2-6; no reliable D call. The CDR3 contains 14 residues. Germline V gene data show CDR1 as SNHLY and CDR2 as FYNNEI. Trimming took 6 bases from V and 0 from J, leaving 6 bases between them. CDR3 nucleotide sequence: TGTGCCAGCAGCGAGAGCTCTGGGGCCAACGTCCTGACTTTC. It encodes CASSESSGANVLTF.

This chain uses TRBV6-5 with TRBJ1-1, with TRBD1 as a possible D gene (5 bases). Germline lookup yields CDR1 MNHEY and CDR2 SVGAGI. V was trimmed by 7 bases and J by 1 base, leaving 13 bases between them. The CDR3 length is 14 residues. The CDR3 DNA sequence: TGTGCCAGCAAGGGGACCCTAGGGAACACTGAAGCTTTCTTT. Translation: CASKGTLGNTEAFF.

This clone was seen just once. This chain joins TRBV27 and TRBJ1-2; TRBD1 agrees at 7 bases. The CDR3 is 13 amino acids. Unmatched junction bases numbered 4, after V lost 6 bases and J lost 3 bases. CDR1 and CDR2 from the germline V gene are MNHEY and SMNVEV (reference sequence). CDR3 bases: TGTGCCAGCAGCCGACAGGGCCACTATGGCTACACCTTC. Translation: CASSRQGHYGYTF.

The chain combines TRBV7-8 with TRBJ1-1; the match to TRBD1 covers 11 bases. The CDR3 contains 15 residues. V shed 5 bases and J 4 bases; nucleotides not matched to a gene: 6. From germline, CDR1 is SGHVS and CDR2 FQNEAQ. DNA of the CDR3: TGTGCCAGCAGCCGAGGGGGGACAGGGGGCACTGAAGCTTTCTTT. Translated, it gives CASSRGGTGGTEAFF.

The chain carries TRBV12-1 and TRBJ2-5. TRBV12-1 is an annotated pseudogene. The length of the CDR3 is 15 residues. CDR3 residues: CASSSVGRDQETQYF. The CDR3 DNA follows: TGTGCCAGCAGCTCTGTCGGACGGGACCAAGAGACCCAGTACTTC.

The gene calls are TRBV7-6 and TRBJ1-2, with a weak D call TRBD1 (6 bases). The V end lost 5 bases, the J end lost 5 bases, and 9 bases lay between the germline ends. The CDR3 is 12 amino acids. Germline values: CDR1 SGHVS, CDR2 FNYEAQ. CDR3 nucleotides: TGTGCCAGCAGCGAGGGGGGGTATGGCTACACCTTC. This codes for CASSEGGYGYTF.

The V call is TRBV12-3 or TRBV12-4, the J call TRBJ2-1; the D gene is possibly TRBD1 (6 bases). V was pared by 6 bases and J by 8 bases, with 14 bases between. The CDR3 sequence is 13 residues long. The CDR3 here is CASRWDTIDEQFF. The CDR3 DNA follows: TGTGCCAGCAGATGGGACACAATCGATGAGCAGTTCTTC.

Note on this clone: Other nucleotide sequences in the sample specify the same CDR3. The chain carries TRBV29-1 and TRBJ1-2, with D hard to call. The CDR3 is made up of 10 amino acids. V shed 5 bases and J shed 6 bases, with 7 bases lying between them. Germline V gene sequence: CDR1 SQVTM, CDR2 ANQGSEA. Here the CDR3 reads CSVLANGYTF. In DNA, the CDR3 is TGCAGCGTTTTGGCGAATGGCTACACCTTC.

This sequence joins TRBV10-1 and TRBJ2-1; 12 bases align to TRBD2. Trimming removed 3 bases from V and 13 bases from J; junction bases left unmatched: 13. In germline, CDR1 is WNHNN, CDR2 SYGVQD (reference sequence). The CDR3 length is 16 residues. The CDR3 coding sequence is TGCGCCAGCAGTGAAAATTTGGCTAGCGGGGGGGATCAACAGTTCTTC. As protein: CASSENLASGGDQQFF.

The CDR3 reads CASSPGASTDTQYF. The CDR3 DNA is TGTGCCAGCTCACCGGGGGCCAGCACAGATACGCAGTATTTT. The chain employs TRBV18 and TRBJ2-3; D is possibly TRBD1 (6 bases). The CDR3 has 14 amino acids. Germline V gene data show CDR1 as KGHSH and CDR2 as LQKENI. Trimming pared 3 bases from V and 0 bases from J, leaving 7 bases between.

The chain carries TRBV7-9 and TRBJ2-6; D not certain. CDR1 SEHNR and CDR2 FQNEAQ come from the germline V gene (reference sequence). Trimming cost V 1 base and J 2 bases, with 6 bases left between them. The CDR3 contains 15 residues. The CDR3 DNA reads TGTGCCAGCAGCTTAGATACCCCTGGGGCCAACGTCCTGACTTTC. Its translation is CASSLDTPGANVLTF.

This rearrangement joins TRBV18 to TRBJ2-5; 7 bases are a match to TRBD1. J was trimmed by 5 bases and V by 3 bases; bases with no gene match: 12. The CDR3 spans 16 residues. Per the germline V gene, CDR1 is KGHSH and CDR2 is LQKENI. CDR3 bases: TGTGCCAGCTCACCCCCTCCGGGACAGCTACGGGAGACCCAGTACTTC. This gives the protein CASSPPPGQLRETQYF.

The rearrangement uses TRBV7-8 and TRBJ2-2, with TRBD2 identical over 9 bases. The V gene end was trimmed by 3 bases and the J gene end by 6 bases; junction bases not matched to a gene: 5. The CDR3 has 15 amino acids. Per the germline V gene, CDR1 is SGHVS and CDR2 is FQNEAQ. CDR3 nucleotide sequence: TGTGCCAGCAGCTTGGCCCGACTAGCGGCCGGGGAGCTGTTTTTT. It is translated as CASSLARLAAGELFF.

V gene TRBV7-6 combines with J gene TRBJ2-3; D is ambiguous. V was shortened by 1 base and J by 0 bases, with 14 bases between the two germline ends. CDR1 and CDR2 (germline): SGHVS, FNYEAQ. There are 17 residues in the CDR3. The CDR3 reads CASSLDSGSESTDTQYF. In nucleotides, the CDR3 is TGTGCCAGCAGCTTAGATTCGGGCAGTGAAAGCACAGATACGCAGTATTTT. Variable domain in full (rest from reference TRBV7-6 and TRBJ2-3): GAGVSQSPRYKVTKRGQDVALRCDPISGHVSLYWYRQALGQGPEFLTYFNYEAQQDKSGLPNDRFSAERPEGSISTLTIQRTEQRDSAMYRCASSLDSGSESTDTQYFGPGTRLTVL.

The genes are TRBV12-5 and TRBJ1-1; no firm D call. There are 15 residues in the CDR3. The germline gives CDR1 LGHNT, CDR2 FRNRAP. With 7 bases removed from V and 5 bases from J, the gap between germline ends came to 20 bases. In DNA form, the CDR3 reads TGTGCTAGTGTCCCCTCAGGCGCGGGCGGAACTGAAGCTTTCTTT. Its translation: CASVPSGAGGTEAFF.

The V gene is TRBV3-1 (or the pseudogene TRBV3-2), the J gene TRBJ1-6; D is uncertain. This CDR3 has 17 residues. Trimming removed 0 bases from V and 4 bases from J, with 13 bases in between. Germline V gene data show CDR1 as LGHDT and CDR2 as YNNKEL (reference sequence). Written as DNA, the CDR3 is TGTGCCAGCAGCCAAGATACCAGAACCCAGTATAATTCACCCCTCCACTTT. Translated, it gives CASSQDTRTQYNSPLHF.

V and J are TRBV7-9 and TRBJ1-1; D is unclear. Germline values: CDR1 SEHNR, CDR2 FQNEAQ (reference sequence). Trimming left V 1 base short and J 1 base short, with 10 bases between. This CDR3 has 15 amino acids. CDR3 loop: CASSLGREENTEAFF. The CDR3 coding sequence is TGTGCCAGCAGCTTAGGTCGCGAGGAGAACACTGAAGCTTTCTTT.

This clone was detected only a few times. The chain uses TRBV6-5 and TRBJ2-2; D is undetermined. CDR1 and CDR2 (germline): MNHEY, SVGAGI. The V gene lost 9 bases and the J gene lost 6 bases, with 11 bases spanning the gap. There are 12 residues in the CDR3. The CDR3: CASTWVPGELFF. CDR3 DNA: TGTGCCAGTACATGGGTTCCCGGGGAGCTGTTTTTT.

The chain combines TRBV6-1 with TRBJ1-1; D not certain. With 2 bases removed from V and 0 bases from J, the gap between germline ends came to 7 bases. In germline, CDR1 is MNHNS, CDR2 SASEGT. The CDR3 is made up of 14 amino acids. The CDR3 sequence: CASSEQRVNTEAFF. The CDR3 DNA reads TGTGCCAGCAGTGAACAGAGGGTGAACACTGAAGCTTTCTTT.

In the case of this clone: Other DNA sequences of this sample code for an identical CDR3. The chain is built from TRBV5-1 and TRBJ2-7, with 10 bases identical to TRBD2. The CDR3 has 15 residues. Trimming removed 1 base from V and 0 bases from J; junction bases left unmatched: 1. Germline loops: CDR1 SGHRS, CDR2 YFSETQ. The CDR3 loop is CASSLLAGASYEQYF. The CDR3 nucleotides read TGCGCCAGCAGCTTGCTAGCGGGGGCCTCCTACGAGCAGTACTTC.

The genes are TRBV6-5 and TRBJ1-2; D remains ambiguous. The length of the CDR3 is 13 residues. Between the trimmed V and J ends, which lost 6 bases and 4 bases, there was a span of 12 bases. Germline V lookup: CDR1 MNHEY, CDR2 SVGAGI. This CDR3 reads CASRIGGLYGYTF. The CDR3 DNA is TGTGCCAGCAGGATCGGAGGGCTCTATGGCTACACCTTC.

This clone appeared a single time. The rearrangement uses TRBV28 and TRBJ2-1; weak D call: TRBD2 (6 bases). The CDR3 loop spans 13 amino acids. The germline gives CDR1 MDHEN, CDR2 SYDVKM. V was clipped by 3 bases and J by 10 bases, with 13 bases between them. Written as DNA, the CDR3 is TGTGCCAGCAGTTTCCCGGAGGGCGGGGAGCAGTTCTTC. This codes for CASSFPEGGEQFF.

The chain joins TRBV9 to TRBJ2-2; either TRBD1 or TRBD2 may supply D (6 bases each). V shed 2 bases and J shed 0 bases, with 11 bases lying between them. The CDR3 extends over 16 amino acids. Per the germline V gene, CDR1 is SGDLS and CDR2 is YYNGEE. CDR3 nucleotides: TGTGCCAGCAGCGTTTCGGGGGCCCCGAACACCGGGGAGCTGTTTTTT. Translation gives CASSVSGAPNTGELFF.